A selection of T cell receptor beta chains follows, all from one sample in a study of response to subunit inactivated influenza vaccine. TCRdb fed the RT-PCR reads into MiXCR, producing one record per CDR3 protein. The sample has roughly 500,000 distinct CDR3 sequences, 16% seen once. This material consisted of CD4+ T cells sorted from PBMCs, taken less than 30 months after vaccination. The receptors shown here come from a man between 50 and 69 years old who received an inactivated influenza vaccine. Both conserved end residues are part of each CDR3. D genes are given only for firm matches. Some rows have no size entry. The others give once, few or many, or a class for an expanded clone.

v_gene	j_gene	d_gene	abundance	CDR3nt	CDR3aa
TRBV20-1	TRBJ2-2	TRBD1	few	TGCAGTGCTAGTAGTGGGACAGGGGTACCCGGGGAGCTGTTTTTT	CSASSGTGVPGELFF
TRBV20-1	TRBJ1-2	TRBD1	many	TGCAGTGCCCCTTTCCGGGGACAGGAGAGGAATGGCTACACCTTC	CSAPFRGQERNGYTF
TRBV6-1	TRBJ1-6	NA	few	TGTGCCAGCAGTGGACTGGGACTTACGAGGAAATCCCTCCACTTT	CASSGLGLTRKSLHF
TRBV6-2/TRBV6-3	TRBJ2-1	NA	few	TGTGCCAGCAAGGAAGGGCATGGTGAGCAGTTCTTC	CASKEGHGEQFF
TRBV10-3	TRBJ2-3	NA	few	TGTGCCATCAGTGAGTCGATGGCGGGAAGCACAGATACGCAGTATTTT	CAISESMAGSTDTQYF
TRBV7-8	TRBJ2-1	TRBD2	NA	TGTGCCAGCAGCTCTCAAGCGGGGGGGCCGTCTGAGCAGTTCTTC	CASSSQAGGPSEQFF
TRBV28	TRBJ2-2	TRBD1	few	TGTGCCAGCCCCGTTGACAGGGGACCGACCGGGGAGCTGTTTTTT	CASPVDRGPTGELFF
TRBV12-3/TRBV12-4	TRBJ2-5	NA	many	TGTGCCAGCAGTCCCACGGGACAATCCCAAGAGACCCAGTACTTC	CASSPTGQSQETQYF
TRBV7-2	TRBJ2-1	NA	few	TGTGCCAGCAGCTTAGTAGGACTATCTTCGGGTGAGCAGTTCTTC	CASSLVGLSSGEQFF
TRBV29-1	TRBJ2-7	NA	many	TGCAGCGTTGTAGTCCAGTCCTACGAGCAGTACTTC	CSVVVQSYEQYF
TRBV7-6	TRBJ2-3	NA	NA	TGTGCCAGCAGCTTAGCTGGGACGGCGACAGATACGCAGTATTTT	CASSLAGTATDTQYF
TRBV5-1	TRBJ1-1	NA	NA	TGCGCCAGCAGCGCCTCGGGTATGAACACTGAAGCTTTCTTT	CASSASGMNTEAFF
TRBV12-3/TRBV12-4	TRBJ2-4	NA	NA	TGTGCCAGCAGTTTAGCCGATAGCGGAAACATTCAGTACTTC	CASSLADSGNIQYF
TRBV4-2	TRBJ1-2	TRBD1	few	TGTGCCAGCAGCCCGGACAGGCGGGGAGCTGGCTACACCTTC	CASSPDRRGAGYTF
TRBV2	TRBJ2-2	NA	once	TGTGCCAGCAGTGACAGACCCCCTGGCACCGGGGAGCTGTTTTTT	CASSDRPPGTGELFF
TRBV18	TRBJ2-1	NA	few	TGTGCCAGCTCACCCGCGGGGGCCAATGAGCAGTTCTTC	CASSPAGANEQFF
TRBV12-3/TRBV12-4	TRBJ1-6	NA	NA	TGTGCCAGCAGTCAACGGACGGTTAATTCACCCCTCCACTTT	CASSQRTVNSPLHF
TRBV13	TRBJ2-1	TRBD2	many	TGTGCCAGCAGCCAAGGGAGTCTAGCGGGACCCTATGAGCAGTTCTTC	CASSQGSLAGPYEQFF
TRBV12-3/TRBV12-4	TRBJ2-1	TRBD2	many	TGTGCCAGCAGTTTGAGGTCTAGCGGGGTGAATGAGCAGTTCTTC	CASSLRSSGVNEQFF
TRBV2	TRBJ2-2	TRBD1	few	TGTGCAACCGGGACAGGGGTTGCCGGGGAGCTGTTTTTT	CATGTGVAGELFF
TRBV20-1	TRBJ2-7	NA	many	TGCAGTGCTAGTATCGGGGACGAGCAGTACTTC	CSASIGDEQYF
TRBV24-1	TRBJ2-3	NA	few	TGTGCCACCAGTGATTTGCGCAAGGATCCGGTCACAGATACGCAGTATTTT	CATSDLRKDPVTDTQYF
TRBV7-2	TRBJ2-2	TRBD2	once	TGTGCCAGCAGCTTAGTCCCTAGCGGGAGAGTTACCGGGGAGCTGTTTTTT	CASSLVPSGRVTGELFF
TRBV7-8	TRBJ2-5	NA	NA	TGTGCCAGCAGCTTTGTTACGATTCAAGAGACCCAGTACTTC	CASSFVTIQETQYF
TRBV7-6	TRBJ2-5	TRBD2	many	TGTGCCAGCAGCTCCCCATGGCGGACTAGCCAAGAGACCCAGTACTTC	CASSSPWRTSQETQYF
TRBV4-3	TRBJ2-5	NA	NA	TGCGCCAGCAGCCAAGGGTCCAGGGAGGAGACCCAGTACTTC	CASSQGSREETQYF
TRBV10-2	TRBJ1-1	NA	NA	TGCGCCAGCGGGGTCCTGAACACTGAAGCTTTCTTT	CASGVLNTEAFF
TRBV6-2/TRBV6-3	TRBJ1-5	NA	few	TGTGCCAGCAGTGATTCAATTAATCAGCCCCAGCATTTT	CASSDSINQPQHF
TRBV4-2	TRBJ2-5	TRBD2	few	TGTGCCAGCAGCCCGGGTGGCGGGAGGGCCATAGAGACCCAGTACTTC	CASSPGGGRAIETQYF
TRBV20-1	TRBJ1-6	TRBD1	NA	TGCAGTGCTAGTGGGGACAGGGGTTCTACTATGAATTCACCCCTCCACTTT	CSASGDRGSTMNSPLHF
TRBV7-6	TRBJ2-1	NA	NA	TGTGCCAGCAGCTTAATTCGGCGGGTGGGGTACAATGAGCAGTTCTTC	CASSLIRRVGYNEQFF
TRBV25-1	TRBJ2-1	TRBD2	NA	TGTGCTATGGCGGGTAGCGGGGGGGACAATGAGCAGTTCTTC	CAMAGSGGDNEQFF
TRBV9	TRBJ2-7	NA	NA	TGTGCCAGCAGCGCCCATGCGGGGCAGGGGAACGAGCAGTACTTC	CASSAHAGQGNEQYF
TRBV14	TRBJ1-1	NA	NA	TGTGCCAGCAGCCTGGGGGGAGGGAGCACTGAAGCTTTCTTT	CASSLGGGSTEAFF